The 8 T cell receptor beta chains below come from one sample, sequenced in a study of molecular identifiers for immune sequencing clone quantification. A single record per CDR3 protein comes from TCRdb applying MiXCR to the PCR reads. The repertoire includes about 500,000 distinct CDR3 sequences, roughly 26% of them detected once, and 0.76% sits in the top ten. Material: naive CD8+ T cells from blood, with Jurkat cell RNA spiked in. Subset described: FACS-sorted CD8+CD4-CCR7+CD45RA+ naive T cells. The receptor set was obtained from a human donor in good health. Some libraries in this study had Jurkat cell RNA spiked in.

The chain employs TRBV6-2 or TRBV6-3 and TRBJ2-3; D is tentatively TRBD1 or TRBD2 (6 bases each). V dropped 4 bases and J dropped 4 bases, with 12 bases sitting between them. The CDR3 runs 14 residues. The germline CDR1 and CDR2 sequences are MNHEY and SVGEGT. The CDR3 loop reads CASSWLGGSDTQYF. The CDR3 DNA is TGTGCCAGCAGTTGGCTGGGGGGCTCAGATACGCAGTATTTT.

The chain links TRBV15 to TRBJ2-1; no clear D gene. This CDR3 has 12 residues. Germline assignment: CDR1 LNHNV and CDR2 YYDKDF (reference sequence). V gave up 0 bases and J gave up 4 bases, with 1 base separating them. Here the CDR3 DNA reads TGTGCCACCAGCAGAGATTACAATGAGCAGTTCTTC. Its protein is CATSRDYNEQFF.

This clonotype was seen a few times. The rearrangement uses TRBV25-1 and TRBJ1-6; D remains ambiguous. V lost 1 base and J 5 bases, leaving 9 bases between the germline ends. The CDR3 is 15 amino acids. The germline V gene encodes CDR1 MGHDK and CDR2 SYGVNS. The CDR3 here is CASSEWSGNNSPLHF. CDR3 coding DNA: TGTGCCAGCAGTGAATGGTCGGGGAATAATTCACCCCTCCACTTT.

A word on this clonotype: This may come from a read error, since a much larger clone is one base off. V gene TRBV28 combines with J gene TRBJ2-3; possibly TRBD1 for D (5 bases). In germline, CDR1 is MDHEN, CDR2 SYDVKM. This CDR3 is built from 15 residues. CDR3 DNA sequence: TGTGCCAGCGGTTTCAACAGGATATCCACAGATACGCAGTATTTT. It translates to CASGFNRISTDTQYF.

This clonotype came up many times. The J gene is TRBJ1-3, the V gene TRBV7-2; D uncertain. Germline loops: CDR1 SGHTA, CDR2 FQGNSA. V lost 5 bases to trimming and J lost 3 bases, with 14 bases between them. The length of the CDR3 is 15 residues. In DNA, the CDR3 is TGTGCCAGCAGCCGCTCACACCGGGATGGAAACACCATATATTTT. Translating gives CASSRSHRDGNTIYF.

The chain joins TRBV29-1 to TRBJ2-1; 8 bases agree with TRBD2. CDR1 is SQVTM, CDR2 ANQGSEA, per germline. The CDR3 totals 13 residues. J was trimmed by 9 bases and V by 3 bases; bases with no gene match: 7. The chain's CDR3 is CSVDGGGWAEQFF. The CDR3 DNA is TGCAGCGTTGACGGGGGGGGTTGGGCTGAGCAGTTCTTC.

This clonotype was seen ten or more times. The rearrangement links TRBV29-1 to TRBJ2-3; 12 bases line up with TRBD2. V shed 3 bases and J 2 bases; nucleotides not matched to a gene: 3. Germline V CDR1 and CDR2: SQVTM, ANQGSEA. This CDR3 has 15 residues. The CDR3 region has the DNA TGCAGCGTTGAGCTAGCGGGAGGGCTCACAGATACGCAGTATTTT. It is translated as CSVELAGGLTDTQYF.

This clonotype was observed at least ten times. V gene TRBV7-2 combines with J gene TRBJ2-3, with 8 positions matching TRBD1. After removal of 8 bases from V and 1 base from J, the junction contained 8 bases not matched to a gene. There are 15 residues in the CDR3. Germline V gene sequence: CDR1 SGHTA, CDR2 FQGNSA. CDR3 sequence: CASRDRMMGTDTQYF. The CDR3 DNA is TGTGCCAGCCGGGACAGGATGATGGGCACAGATACGCAGTATTTT.